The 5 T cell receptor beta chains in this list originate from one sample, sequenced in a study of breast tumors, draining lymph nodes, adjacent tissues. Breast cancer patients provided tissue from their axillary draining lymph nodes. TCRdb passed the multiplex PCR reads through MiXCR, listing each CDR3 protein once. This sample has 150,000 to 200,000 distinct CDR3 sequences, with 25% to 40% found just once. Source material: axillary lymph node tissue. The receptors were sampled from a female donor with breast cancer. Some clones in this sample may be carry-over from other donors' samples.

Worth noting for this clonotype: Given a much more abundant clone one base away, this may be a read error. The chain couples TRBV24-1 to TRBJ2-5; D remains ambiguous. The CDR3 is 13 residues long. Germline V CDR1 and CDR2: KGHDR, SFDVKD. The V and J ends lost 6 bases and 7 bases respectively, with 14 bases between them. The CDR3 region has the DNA TGTGCCACCAGTTTAATCACCACCTGGACCCAGTACTTC. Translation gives CATSLITTWTQYF.

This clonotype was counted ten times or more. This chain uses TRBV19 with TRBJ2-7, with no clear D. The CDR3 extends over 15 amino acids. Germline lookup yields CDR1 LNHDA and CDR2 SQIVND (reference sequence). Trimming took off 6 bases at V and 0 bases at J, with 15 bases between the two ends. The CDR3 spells CASSTTASSSYEQYF. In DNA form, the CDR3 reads TGTGCCAGTAGCACTACAGCATCCAGCTCCTACGAGCAGTACTTC.

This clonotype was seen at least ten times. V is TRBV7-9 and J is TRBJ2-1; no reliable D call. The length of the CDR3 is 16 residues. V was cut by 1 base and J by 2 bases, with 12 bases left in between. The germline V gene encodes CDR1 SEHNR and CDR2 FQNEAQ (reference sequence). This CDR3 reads CASSLGLITAYNEQFF. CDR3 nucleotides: TGTGCCAGCAGCTTAGGCCTTATCACAGCCTACAATGAGCAGTTCTTC.

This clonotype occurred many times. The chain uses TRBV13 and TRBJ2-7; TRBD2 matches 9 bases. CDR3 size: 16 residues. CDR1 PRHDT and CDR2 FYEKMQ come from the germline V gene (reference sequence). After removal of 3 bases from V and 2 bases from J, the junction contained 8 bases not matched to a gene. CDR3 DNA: TGTGCCAGCAGCTTTTCTTTCCAGCGGGAGGCCTACGAGCAGTACTTC. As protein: CASSFSFQREAYEQYF.

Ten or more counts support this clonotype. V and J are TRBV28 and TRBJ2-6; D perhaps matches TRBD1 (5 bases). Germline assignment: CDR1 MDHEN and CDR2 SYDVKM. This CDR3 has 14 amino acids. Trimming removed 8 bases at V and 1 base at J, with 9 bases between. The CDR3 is CASAQVSGANVLTF. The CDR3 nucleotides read TGTGCCAGCGCACAGGTATCTGGGGCCAACGTCCTGACTTTC.